This passage covers 2 T cell receptor delta chains from one sample sequenced in a study of γδ T cells in repeated Plasmodium falciparum infection. TCRdb processed the multiplex PCR reads again with the CATT caller. The table shows some 100,000 delta-chain clones, with 1.4% occurring only once. Bulk repertoires came from Vgamma9/Vdelta2+ or Vdelta2-negative gammadelta T cells flow-sorted from PBMC. Material for sequencing was gamma-delta T cells from blood. All receptors come from a pool of human donors (malaria-infected and uninfected, not separated).

On this clone: A far larger clone differs by one base, so this is likely a read error. Different DNA sequences within this sample yield the same CDR3. This sequence joins TRDV3 and TRDJ1; TRDD3 aligns across 8 bases. The ends lost 2 bases at V and 0 bases at J; junction bases unmatched: 11. Per the germline V gene, CDR1 is TVYSNPD and CDR2 is GDNSRS (reference sequence). This CDR3 spans 16 amino acids. CDR3: CAFSALLGGYTDKLIF. CDR3 nucleotides: TGTGCCTTTTCTGCCCTACTGGGGGGTTACACCGATAAACTCATCTTT.

This clone has a count of ten or more. The likely explanation is a read error, given a far larger clone one base away. The chain recombines TRDV1 with TRDJ1; no reliable D call. This CDR3 comprises 13 residues. Per the germline V gene, CDR1 is TSWWSYY and CDR2 is QGS. CDR3 bases: TGTGCTCTTGGGCTGCGGGACACCGATAAACTCACCTTT. Its protein is CALGLRDTDKLTF.